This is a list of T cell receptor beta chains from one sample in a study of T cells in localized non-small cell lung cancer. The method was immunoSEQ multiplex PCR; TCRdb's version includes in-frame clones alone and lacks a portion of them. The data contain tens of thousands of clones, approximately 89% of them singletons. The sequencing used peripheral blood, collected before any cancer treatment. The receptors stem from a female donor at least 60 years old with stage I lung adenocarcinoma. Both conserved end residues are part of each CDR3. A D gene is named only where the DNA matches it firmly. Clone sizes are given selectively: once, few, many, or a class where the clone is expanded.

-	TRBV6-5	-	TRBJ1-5	TGTGCCAGCAGTATCAGGGACGGGAGCAATCAGCCCCAGCATTTT	CASSIRDGSNQPQHF
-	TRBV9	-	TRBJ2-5	TGTGCCAGCAGCCCCGTGATGGGGACCCAGTACTTC	CASSPVMGTQYF
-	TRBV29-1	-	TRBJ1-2	TGCAGCGTCTACAGCTATGGCTACACCTTC	CSVYSYGYTF
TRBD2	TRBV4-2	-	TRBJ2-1	TGTGCCAGCACCCTAGGGGCTAGCGGGAGTAGTGAGCAGTTCTTC	CASTLGASGSSEQFF
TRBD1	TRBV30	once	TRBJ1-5	TGTGCCTGGAGGGGACCGGGACAGGGATGGCAGCCCCAGCATTTT	CAWRGPGQGWQPQHF
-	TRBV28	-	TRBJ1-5	TGTGCCGCCCGAACAGGGAATCAGCCCCAGCATTTT	CAARTGNQPQHF
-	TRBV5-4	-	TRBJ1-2	TGTGCCAGCAGTTTAGGGGGAGCTAACTATGGCTACACCTTC	CASSLGGANYGYTF
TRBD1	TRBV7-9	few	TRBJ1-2	TGTGCCAGCAGCTCGGCGGGACAGTGGATCCCCCGTCACTATGGCTACACCTTC	CASSSAGQWIPRHYGYTF
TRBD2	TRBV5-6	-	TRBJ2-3	TGTGCCAGCAGCCTCCGGACTAGCGGGACGGCGGATACGCAGTATTTT	CASSLRTSGTADTQYF
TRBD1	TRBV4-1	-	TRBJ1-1	TGCGCCAGCAGCCATGGACAGGGACCCTTGGCCACTGAAGCTTTCTTT	CASSHGQGPLATEAFF
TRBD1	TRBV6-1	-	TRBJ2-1	TGTGCCAGTCGCAGGGGGCAGGGTGAGCAGTTCTTC	CASRRGQGEQFF
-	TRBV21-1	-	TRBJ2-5	TGTGCCAGCATCGAGGGGCAGGAGACCCAGTACTTC	CASIEGQETQYF
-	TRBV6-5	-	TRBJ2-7	TGTGCCAGCAGTTTATCAGGCAGGGGTGTATACGAGCAGTACTTC	CASSLSGRGVYEQYF
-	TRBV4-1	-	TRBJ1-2	TGCGCCAGCAGCCAATCTAGCGTTACAAACTATGGCTACACCTTC	CASSQSSVTNYGYTF
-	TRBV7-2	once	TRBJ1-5	TGTGCCAGCAGCTTATTGTGGAATCAGCCCCAGCATTTT	CASSLLWNQPQHF
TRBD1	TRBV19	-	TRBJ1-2	TGTGCCAGTAGCCCCTGGACAGGGGAGGGCTATGGCTACACCTTC	CASSPWTGEGYGYTF
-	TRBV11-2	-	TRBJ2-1	TGTGCCAGCAGCCTGGGGTTAAACAATGAGCAGTTCTTC	CASSLGLNNEQFF